Shown below are 6 T cell receptor beta chains from a single sample sequenced in a study of T cell clonotyping in hematopoietic cell transplantation. Time point noted: recipient sample about 28 days before transplant, after cytoreduction. The method was immunoSEQ multiplex PCR; TCRdb's version includes in-frame clones alone and lacks a portion of them. The repertoire holds some 7,000 clones, with 80% to 90% as singletons. The input for sequencing was peripheral blood mononuclear cells, taken before stem cell transplant. The source of these receptors is a man aged 25-45 years with acute myeloid leukemia. Some clones in this sample may be carry-over from other donors' samples.

V usage is TRBV6-1 and J usage is TRBJ2-7; 8 positions agree with TRBD1. The CDR3 sequence is 12 residues long. Germline V lookup: CDR1 MNHNS, CDR2 SASEGT. Unmatched junction bases numbered 6, after V lost 8 bases and J lost 6 bases. The CDR3 loop is CASSETGAEQYF. The CDR3 coding sequence is TGTGCCAGCTCGGAGACAGGGGCCGAGCAGTACTTC.

The chain links TRBV4-1 to TRBJ2-1; no definite D call. CDR3 length: 14 residues. The V gene's germline CDR1 is MGHRA and CDR2 YSYEKL. V dropped 1 base and J dropped 5 bases, with 9 bases sitting between them. The CDR3 reads CASSQVQPDNEQFF. The CDR3 nucleotides are TGCGCCAGCAGCCAAGTCCAGCCTGACAATGAGCAGTTCTTC.

The chain carries TRBV4-1 and TRBJ2-7; the D gene could be TRBD1 or TRBD2 (5 bases each). Trimming pared 1 base from V and 4 bases from J, leaving 20 bases between. Germline loops: CDR1 MGHRA, CDR2 YSYEKL. This CDR3 region has 17 residues. The CDR3 DNA reads TGCGCCAGCAGCCAAGCTTGGTCGGGGACCGCTGCATACGAGCAGTACTTC. Encoded protein: CASSQAWSGTAAYEQYF.

The CDR3 bases are TGTGCCAGTAGTGGGTCGTCTAGCAATCAGCCCCAGCATTTT. Translation: CASSGSSSNQPQHF. This chain connects TRBV19 to TRBJ1-5; no firm D call. Deletions cut 5 bases from V and 0 bases from J, with 8 bases between. The CDR3 is made up of 14 amino acids. Germline V gene sequence: CDR1 LNHDA, CDR2 SQIVND (reference sequence).

The J gene is TRBJ2-7, the V gene TRBV6-1, with TRBD2 as a possible D gene (6 bases). Between the trimmed V and J ends, which lost 6 bases and 3 bases, there was a span of 15 bases. CDR1 is MNHNS and CDR2 is SASEGT in the germline V gene. This CDR3 contains 14 residues. The CDR3 nucleotides are TGTGCCAGCAGGGAGGGCAGGGATAACTACGAGCAGTACTTC. Protein: CASREGRDNYEQYF.

The chain uses TRBV11-2 and TRBJ2-5, with D possibly matching TRBD1 (6 bases). Germline V lookup: CDR1 SGHAT, CDR2 FQNNGV. This CDR3 has 14 amino acids. V was clipped by 2 bases and J by 5 bases, with 12 bases between them. CDR3 bases: TGTGCCAGCAGCTTAAGGTCGAGGGGGGAGACCCAGTACTTC. Translated: CASSLRSRGETQYF.